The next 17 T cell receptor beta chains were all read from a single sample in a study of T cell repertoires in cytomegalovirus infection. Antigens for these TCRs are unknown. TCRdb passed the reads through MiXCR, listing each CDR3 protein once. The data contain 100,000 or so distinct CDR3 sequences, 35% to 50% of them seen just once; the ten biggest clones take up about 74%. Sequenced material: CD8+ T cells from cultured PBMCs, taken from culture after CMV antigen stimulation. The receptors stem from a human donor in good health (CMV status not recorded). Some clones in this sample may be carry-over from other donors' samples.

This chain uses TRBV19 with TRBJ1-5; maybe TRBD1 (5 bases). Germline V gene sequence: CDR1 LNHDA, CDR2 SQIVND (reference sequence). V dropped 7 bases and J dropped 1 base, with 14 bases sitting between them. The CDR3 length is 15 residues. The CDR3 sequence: CASTPRAGSNQPQHF. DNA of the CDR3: TGTGCCAGTACCCCGAGGGCAGGGAGCAATCAGCCCCAGCATTTT.

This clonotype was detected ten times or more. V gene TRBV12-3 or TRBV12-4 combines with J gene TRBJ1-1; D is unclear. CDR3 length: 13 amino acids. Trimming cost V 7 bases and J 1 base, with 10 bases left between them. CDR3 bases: TGTGCCAGCAATCTGGACGGGAACACTGAAGCTTTCTTT. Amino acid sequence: CASNLDGNTEAFF.

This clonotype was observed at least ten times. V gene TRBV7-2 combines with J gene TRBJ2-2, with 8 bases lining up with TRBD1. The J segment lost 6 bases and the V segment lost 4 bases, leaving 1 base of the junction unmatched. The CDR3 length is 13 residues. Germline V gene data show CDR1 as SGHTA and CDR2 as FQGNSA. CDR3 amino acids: CASSSTGAGELFF. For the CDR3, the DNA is TGTGCCAGCAGCTCGACAGGGGCCGGGGAGCTGTTTTTT.

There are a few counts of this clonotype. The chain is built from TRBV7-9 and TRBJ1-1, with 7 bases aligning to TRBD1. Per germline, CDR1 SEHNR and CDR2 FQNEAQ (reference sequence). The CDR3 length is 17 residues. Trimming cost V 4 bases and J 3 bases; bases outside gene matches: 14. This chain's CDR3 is CASSSDRMIGADTEAFF. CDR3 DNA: TGTGCCAGCAGCTCGGACAGGATGATTGGGGCGGACACTGAAGCTTTCTTT. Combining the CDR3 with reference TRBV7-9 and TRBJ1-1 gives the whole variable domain DTGVSQNPRHKITKRGQNVTFRCDPISEHNRLYWYRQTLGQGPEFLTYFQNEAQLEKSRLLSDRFSAERPKGSFSTLEIQRTEQGDSAMYLCASSSDRMIGADTEAFFGQGTRLTVV.

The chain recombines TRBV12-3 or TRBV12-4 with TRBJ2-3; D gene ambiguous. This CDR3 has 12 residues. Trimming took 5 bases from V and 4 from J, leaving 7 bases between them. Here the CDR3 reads CASSPAPDTQYF. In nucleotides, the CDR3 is TGTGCCAGCAGTCCAGCCCCAGATACGCAGTATTTT.

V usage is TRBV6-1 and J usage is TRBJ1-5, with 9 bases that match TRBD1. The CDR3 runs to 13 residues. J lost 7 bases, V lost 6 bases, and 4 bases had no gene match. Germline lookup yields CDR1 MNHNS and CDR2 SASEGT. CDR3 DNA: TGTGCCAGCAGGGGACAGGGAGGACAGCCCCAGCATTTT. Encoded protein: CASRGQGGQPQHF.

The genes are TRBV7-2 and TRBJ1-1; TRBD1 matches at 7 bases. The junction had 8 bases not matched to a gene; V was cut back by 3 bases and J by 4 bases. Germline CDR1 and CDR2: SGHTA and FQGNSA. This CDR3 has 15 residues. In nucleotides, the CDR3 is TGTGCCAGCAGCTTTTGGGACAGCGGCGGCACTGAAGCTTTCTTT. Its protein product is CASSFWDSGGTEAFF.

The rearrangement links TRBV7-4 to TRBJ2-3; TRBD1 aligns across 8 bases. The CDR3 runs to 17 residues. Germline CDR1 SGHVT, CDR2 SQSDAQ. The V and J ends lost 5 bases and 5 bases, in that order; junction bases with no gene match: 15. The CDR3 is CASSPGQGSSVEDTQYF. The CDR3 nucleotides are TGTGCCAGCAGCCCAGGACAGGGATCTAGTGTTGAAGATACGCAGTATTTT.

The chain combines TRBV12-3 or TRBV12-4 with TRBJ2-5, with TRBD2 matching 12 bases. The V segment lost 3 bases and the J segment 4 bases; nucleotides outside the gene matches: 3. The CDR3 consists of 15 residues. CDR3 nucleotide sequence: TGTGCCAGCAGTTTTGGACTAGCGGGGCGAGAGACCCAGTACTTC. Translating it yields CASSFGLAGRETQYF.

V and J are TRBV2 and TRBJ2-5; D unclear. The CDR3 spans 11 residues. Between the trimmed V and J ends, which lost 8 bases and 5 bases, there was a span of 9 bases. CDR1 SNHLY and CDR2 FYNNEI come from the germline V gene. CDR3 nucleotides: TGTGCCAGCCCCTCTGGTGAGACCCAGTACTTC. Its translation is CASPSGETQYF.

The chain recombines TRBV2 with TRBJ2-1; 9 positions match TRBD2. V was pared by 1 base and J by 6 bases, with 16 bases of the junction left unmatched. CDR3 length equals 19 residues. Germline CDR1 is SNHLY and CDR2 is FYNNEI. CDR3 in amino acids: CASSEVAGEAESDGNEQFF. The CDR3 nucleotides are TGTGCCAGCAGTGAAGTAGCGGGGGAAGCTGAGAGCGATGGCAATGAGCAGTTCTTC.

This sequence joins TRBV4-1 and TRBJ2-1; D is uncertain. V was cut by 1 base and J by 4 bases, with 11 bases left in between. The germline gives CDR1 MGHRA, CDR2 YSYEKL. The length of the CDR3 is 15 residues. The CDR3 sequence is CASSQASAEYNEQFF. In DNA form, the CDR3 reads TGCGCCAGCAGCCAAGCATCGGCCGAGTACAATGAGCAGTTCTTC.

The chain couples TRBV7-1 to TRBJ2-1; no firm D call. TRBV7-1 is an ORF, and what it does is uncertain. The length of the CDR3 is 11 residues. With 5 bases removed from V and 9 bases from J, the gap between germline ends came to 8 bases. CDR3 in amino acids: CASSTSGEQFF. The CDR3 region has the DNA TGTGCCAGCAGCACCTCGGGTGAGCAGTTCTTC.

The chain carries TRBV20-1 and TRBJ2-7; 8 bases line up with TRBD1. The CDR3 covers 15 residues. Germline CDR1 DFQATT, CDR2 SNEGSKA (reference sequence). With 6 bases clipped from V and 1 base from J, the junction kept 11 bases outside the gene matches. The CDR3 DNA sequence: TGCAGTGCCGCCAACGACAGGGGACCGTCCTACGAGCAGTACTTC. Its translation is CSAANDRGPSYEQYF.

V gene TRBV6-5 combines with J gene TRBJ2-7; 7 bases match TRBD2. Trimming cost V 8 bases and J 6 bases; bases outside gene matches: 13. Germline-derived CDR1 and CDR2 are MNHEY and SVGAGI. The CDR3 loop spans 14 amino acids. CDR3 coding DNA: TGTGCCAGCCAGCCCATCGGGAGGTTCTTCGAGCAGTACTTC. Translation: CASQPIGRFFEQYF.

The chain's CDR3 is CSAREGDYTGELFF. The CDR3 coding sequence is TGCAGTGCGCGAGAGGGGGACTACACCGGGGAGCTGTTTTTT. V usage is TRBV20-1 and J usage is TRBJ2-2; the D call may be TRBD1 or TRBD2 (6 bases each). Germline V gene lookup returns CDR1 DFQATT and CDR2 SNEGSKA (reference sequence). V lost 6 bases and J 3 bases, leaving 14 bases between the germline ends. The CDR3 is 14 residues long.

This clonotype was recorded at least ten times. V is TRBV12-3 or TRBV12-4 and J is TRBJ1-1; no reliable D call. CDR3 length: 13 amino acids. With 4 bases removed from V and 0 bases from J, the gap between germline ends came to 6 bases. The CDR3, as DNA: TGTGCCAGCAGTTCCGGAATGAACACTGAAGCTTTCTTT. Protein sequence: CASSSGMNTEAFF.